This TCR beta chain was recovered during a study of memory CD4+ T cells and cytomegalovirus serostatus. Findings and caveats of the study: Suggested: most of the CMV-linked TCR signature lies in CD4+ memory cells.

About this clone: Its cognate antigen is unknown.

Germline trimming cut 7 bases from V and 1 base from J; bases unmatched to any gene: 1. The CDR3 is made up of 13 amino acids. Germline V lookup: CDR1 WSHSY, CDR2 SAAADI. Some clones are missing from TCRdb's copy, which holds only in-frame ones; the method was immunoSEQ multiplex PCR. The table shows roughly 40,000 clones, with roughly three quarters occurring only once. The sort gate was single viable CD3+CD4+CD8-CD45RO+ cells for memory CD4+ T cells. The chain employs TRBV10-2 and TRBJ1-1; 9 bases are shared with TRBD1. The source is an adult in good health and CMV-seronegative. Specimen: memory CD4+ T cells from blood. CDR3 in amino acids: CASKGQGNTEAFF. Here the CDR3 DNA reads TGCGCCAGCAAGGGACAGGGGAACACTGAAGCTTTCTTT.